The 15 T cell receptor beta chains in this list originate from one sample, sequenced in a study of tumor T cells in aggressive B-cell lymphoma. Assay used: immunoSEQ multiplex PCR; TCRdb lists only in-frame clones, some missing. The table lists approximately 2,000 clones, roughly 80% of them singletons. Sequencing was carried out using tumor tissue. These TCRs come from an adult with diffuse large B cell lymphoma.

This clone is a singleton in its sample. The chain carries TRBV7-9 and TRBJ1-2; 7 bases fit TRBD1. J was trimmed by 2 bases and V by 4 bases; bases with no gene match: 1. The CDR3 contains 13 residues. The germline CDR1 and CDR2 sequences are SEHNR and FQNEAQ (reference sequence). The CDR3 sequence is CASSSQGNYGYTF. The CDR3 nucleotides read TGTGCCAGCAGCTCACAGGGGAACTATGGCTACACCTTC.

V gene TRBV9 combines with J gene TRBJ2-2; a weak D match, TRBD1 (6 bases). V was cut by 2 bases and J by 7 bases, with 12 bases left in between. Germline assignment: CDR1 SGDLS and CDR2 YYNGEE. The length of the CDR3 is 14 residues. Here the CDR3 reads CASSVLGGGGELFF. CDR3 in DNA: TGTGCCAGCAGCGTCCTTGGGGGCGGCGGGGAGCTGTTTTTT.

The chain recombines TRBV5-6 with TRBJ2-2; the match to TRBD1 covers 10 bases. CDR1 and CDR2 (germline): SGHDT, YYEEEE. V was pared by 1 base and J by 7 bases, with 7 bases of the junction left unmatched. CDR3 length: 16 amino acids. The CDR3 nucleotides are TGTGCCAGCAGCTTGTACGGGACAGGGGACGGCGGGGAGCTGTTTTTT. Protein product: CASSLYGTGDGGELFF.

The chain has TRBV30 and TRBJ2-5; D gene unclear. CDR3 length equals 13 residues. Germline V gives CDR1 GTSNPN, CDR2 SVGIG (reference sequence). V lost 0 bases, J lost 5 bases, and 10 bases lay in between. CDR3 bases: TGTGCCTGGAGTGTACTGTCACTGGAGACCCAGTACTTC. Its translation: CAWSVLSLETQYF. The complete variable domain, with remaining parts taken from reference TRBV30 and TRBJ2-5, reads SQTIHQWPATLVQPVGSPLSLECTVEGTSNPNLYWYRQAAGRGLQLLFYSVGIGQISSEVPQNLSASRPQDRQFILSSKKLLLSDSGFYLCAWSVLSLETQYFGPGTRLLVL.

This clone has only one observation. The chain has TRBV6-5 and TRBJ2-7; a possible D gene is TRBD1 (5 bases). The CDR3 loop spans 15 amino acids. V gave up 0 bases and J gave up 0 bases, with 9 bases separating them. Germline V gene lookup returns CDR1 MNHEY and CDR2 SVGAGI. CDR3 coding DNA: TGTGCCAGCAGTTACTCTTCAAGGGGCTCCTACGAGCAGTACTTC. Protein sequence: CASSYSSRGSYEQYF.

The table lists this clone with a count of one. The chain couples TRBV11-2 to TRBJ2-2; D is perhaps TRBD1 (6 bases). Trimming left V 1 base short and J 6 bases short, with 9 bases between. Germline CDR1 reads SGHAT; CDR2 reads FQNNGV. The CDR3 extends over 14 amino acids. In DNA, the CDR3 is TGTGCCAGCAGCTTAGGGGGGCACGCCGGGGAGCTGTTTTTT. Residues: CASSLGGHAGELFF.

The rearrangement uses TRBV7-9 and TRBJ1-1; 11 nucleotides agree with TRBD1. The CDR3 totals 15 residues. Per the germline V gene, CDR1 is SEHNR and CDR2 is FQNEAQ (reference sequence). The V and J ends lost 3 bases and 4 bases, in that order; junction bases with no gene match: 4. CDR3 loop: CASSFTGTGGTEAFF. DNA of the CDR3: TGTGCCAGCAGCTTTACCGGGACAGGGGGCACTGAAGCTTTCTTT.

V and J are TRBV4-1 and TRBJ1-1; weak D call: TRBD1 (5 bases). The CDR3 has 14 residues. Per the germline V gene, CDR1 is MGHRA and CDR2 is YSYEKL. V was shortened by 7 bases and J by 1 base, with 13 bases between the two germline ends. The CDR3 sequence is CASTKGNPNTEAFF. The CDR3 DNA sequence: TGCGCCAGCACCAAGGGGAATCCGAACACTGAAGCTTTCTTT.

The chain combines TRBV18 with TRBJ2-7, with TRBD1 as a possible D gene (5 bases). Germline V CDR1 and CDR2: KGHSH, LQKENI. The CDR3 runs to 16 residues. V was shortened by 2 bases and J by 2 bases, with 16 bases between the two germline ends. The CDR3 sequence: CASSPKRTRHPYEQYF. The CDR3 coding sequence is TGTGCCAGCTCACCAAAGAGGACACGACACCCCTACGAGCAGTACTTC. Full variable domain (missing parts from reference TRBV18 and TRBJ2-7): NAGVMQNPRHLVRRRGQEARLRCSPMKGHSHVYWYRQLPEEGLKFMVYLQKENIIDESGMPKERFSAEFPKEGPSILRIQQVVRGDSAAYFCASSPKRTRHPYEQYFGPGTRLTVT.

The genes are TRBV9 and TRBJ1-6, with 9 bases matching TRBD1. Germline loops: CDR1 SGDLS, CDR2 YYNGEE. The CDR3 is 16 amino acids. The trim removed 0 bases at V and 10 bases at J, leaving 8 bases unmatched. The CDR3 DNA reads TGTGCCAGCAGCGTAGCTCCGACAGGGGGAGGATCACCCCTCCACTTT. This translates into CASSVAPTGGGSPLHF.

This chain connects TRBV7-3 to TRBJ1-1, with 11 bases lining up with TRBD1. Trimming removed 4 bases from V and 3 bases from J; junction bases left unmatched: 7. The CDR3 length is 16 residues. From germline, CDR1 is SGHTA and CDR2 FQGTGA. This chain's CDR3 is CASSSDPGQGDTEAFF. DNA of the CDR3: TGTGCCAGCAGCTCCGACCCGGGACAGGGGGACACTGAAGCTTTCTTT.

V gene TRBV5-1 combines with J gene TRBJ1-4; possible D gene TRBD1, 6 bases. The V gene lost 5 bases and the J gene lost 7 bases, with 12 bases spanning the gap. The germline V gene has CDR1 SGHRS and CDR2 YFSETQ. CDR3 length: 13 amino acids. Here the CDR3 DNA reads TGCGCCAGCAGGGGGGGGCCGTTTGAAAAACTGTTTTTT. Its translation: CASRGGPFEKLFF. Complete variable domain (other parts from reference TRBV5-1 and TRBJ1-4): KAGVTQTPRYLIKTRGQQVTLSCSPISGHRSVSWYQQTPGQGLQFLFEYFSETQRNKGNFPGRFSGRQFSNSRSEMNVSTLELGDSALYLCASRGGPFEKLFFGSGTQLSVL.

The rearrangement joins TRBV5-1 to TRBJ1-1; 8 bases line up with TRBD1. Losses at the gene ends were 2 bases for V and 1 base for J; bases not matched to a gene: 1. Germline V gene sequence: CDR1 SGHRS, CDR2 YFSETQ. The CDR3 totals 14 residues. CDR3 in amino acids: CASSFGQGNTEAFF. The CDR3 DNA is TGCGCCAGCAGCTTTGGACAGGGGAACACTGAAGCTTTCTTT.

This clone came up once. The chain recombines TRBV19 with TRBJ1-6, with 7 bases lining up with TRBD1. This CDR3 is 13 amino acids long. V lost 8 bases, J lost 4 bases, and 2 bases stayed unmatched. CDR1 LNHDA and CDR2 SQIVND come from the germline V gene (reference sequence). The CDR3 sequence is CASGTEYNSPLHF. The CDR3 DNA sequence: TGTGCCAGTGGGACAGAGTATAATTCACCCCTCCACTTT.

This clone was counted between two and nine times. Other nucleotide sequences in the sample specify the same CDR3. This sequence joins TRBV5-4 and TRBJ1-2; D might be TRBD1 (6 bases). In germline, CDR1 is SGHNT, CDR2 YYREEE (reference sequence). V was trimmed by 5 bases and J by 8 bases, leaving 19 bases between them. This CDR3 contains 14 residues. CDR3: CASRIDRFSMGYTF. CDR3 in DNA: TGTGCCAGCAGGATCGACAGGTTTTCTATGGGCTACACCTTC.